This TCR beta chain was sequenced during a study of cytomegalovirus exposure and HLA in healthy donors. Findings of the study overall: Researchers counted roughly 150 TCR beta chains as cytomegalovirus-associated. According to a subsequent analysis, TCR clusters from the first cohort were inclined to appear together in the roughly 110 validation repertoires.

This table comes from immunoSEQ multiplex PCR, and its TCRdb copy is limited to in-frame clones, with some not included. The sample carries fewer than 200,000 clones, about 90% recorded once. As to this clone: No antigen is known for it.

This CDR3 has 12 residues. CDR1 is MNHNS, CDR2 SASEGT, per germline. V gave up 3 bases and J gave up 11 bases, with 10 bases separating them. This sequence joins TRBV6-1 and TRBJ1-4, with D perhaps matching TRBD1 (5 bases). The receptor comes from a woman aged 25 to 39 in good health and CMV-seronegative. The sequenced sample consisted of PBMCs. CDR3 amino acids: CASSDGRVKLFF. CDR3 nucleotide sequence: TGTGCCAGCAGTGACGGCAGGGTGAAACTGTTTTTT.